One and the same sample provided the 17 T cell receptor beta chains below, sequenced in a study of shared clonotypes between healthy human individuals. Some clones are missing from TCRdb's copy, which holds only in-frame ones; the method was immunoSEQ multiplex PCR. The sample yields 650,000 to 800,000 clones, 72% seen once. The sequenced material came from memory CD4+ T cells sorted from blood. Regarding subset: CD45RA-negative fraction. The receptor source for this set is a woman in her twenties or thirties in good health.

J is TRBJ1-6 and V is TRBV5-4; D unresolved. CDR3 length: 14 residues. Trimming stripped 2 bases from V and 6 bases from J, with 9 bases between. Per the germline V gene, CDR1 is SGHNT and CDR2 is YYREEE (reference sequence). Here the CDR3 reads CASSFGRTNSPLHF. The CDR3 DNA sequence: TGTGCCAGCAGCTTTGGGCGGACTAATTCACCCCTCCACTTT.

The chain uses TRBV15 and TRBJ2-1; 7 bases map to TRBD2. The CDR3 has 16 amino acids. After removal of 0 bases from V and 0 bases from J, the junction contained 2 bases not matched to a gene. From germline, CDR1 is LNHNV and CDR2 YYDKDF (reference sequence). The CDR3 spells CATSRDGRSSYNEQFF. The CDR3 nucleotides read TGTGCCACCAGCAGAGACGGGAGGAGCTCCTACAATGAGCAGTTCTTC. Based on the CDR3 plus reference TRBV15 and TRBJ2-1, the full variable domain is DAMVIQNPRYQVTQFGKPVTLSCSQTLNHNVMYWYQQKSSQAPKLLFHYYDKDFNNEADTPDNFQSRRPNTSFCFLDIRSPGLGDTAMYLCATSRDGRSSYNEQFFGPGTRLTVL.

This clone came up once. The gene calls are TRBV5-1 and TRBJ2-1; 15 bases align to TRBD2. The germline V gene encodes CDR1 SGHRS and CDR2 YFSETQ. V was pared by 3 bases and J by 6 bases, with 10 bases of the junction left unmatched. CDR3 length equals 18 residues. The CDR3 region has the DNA TGCGCCAGCAGCTCTGGGACTAGCGGGAGGACCTTCTTCAATGAGCAGTTCTTC. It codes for CASSSGTSGRTFFNEQFF.

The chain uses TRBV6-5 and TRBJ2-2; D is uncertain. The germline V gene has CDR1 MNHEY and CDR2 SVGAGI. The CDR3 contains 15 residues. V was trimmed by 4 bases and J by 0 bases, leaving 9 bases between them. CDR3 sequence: CASSWMIANTGELFF. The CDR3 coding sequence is TGTGCCAGCAGTTGGATGATCGCGAACACCGGGGAGCTGTTTTTT.

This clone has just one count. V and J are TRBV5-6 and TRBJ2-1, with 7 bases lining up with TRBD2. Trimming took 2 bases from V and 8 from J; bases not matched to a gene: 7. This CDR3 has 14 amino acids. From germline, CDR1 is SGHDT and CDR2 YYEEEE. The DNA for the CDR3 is TGTGCCAGCAGCTTACTAGCGAGGCCCTATGAGCAGTTCTTC. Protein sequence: CASSLLARPYEQFF.

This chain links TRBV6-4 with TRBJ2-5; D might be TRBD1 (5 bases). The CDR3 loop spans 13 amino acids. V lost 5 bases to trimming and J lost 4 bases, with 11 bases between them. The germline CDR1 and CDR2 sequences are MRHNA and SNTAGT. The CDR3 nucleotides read TGTGCCAGCAGTCTAACACAGGTAGAGACCCAGTACTTC. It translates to CASSLTQVETQYF.

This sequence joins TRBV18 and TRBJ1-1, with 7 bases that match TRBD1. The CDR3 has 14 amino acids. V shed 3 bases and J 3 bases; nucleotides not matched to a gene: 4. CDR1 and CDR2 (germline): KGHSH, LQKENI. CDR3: CASSPRGRYTEAFF. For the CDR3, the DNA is TGTGCCAGCTCACCGAGGGGGCGATACACTGAAGCTTTCTTT.

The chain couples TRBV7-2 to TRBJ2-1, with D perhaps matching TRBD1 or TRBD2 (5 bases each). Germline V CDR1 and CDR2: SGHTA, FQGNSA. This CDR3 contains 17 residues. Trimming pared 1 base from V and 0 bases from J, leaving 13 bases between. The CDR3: CASSLDGTGNSYNEQFF. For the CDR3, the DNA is TGTGCCAGCAGCTTAGACGGGACGGGGAACTCCTACAATGAGCAGTTCTTC.

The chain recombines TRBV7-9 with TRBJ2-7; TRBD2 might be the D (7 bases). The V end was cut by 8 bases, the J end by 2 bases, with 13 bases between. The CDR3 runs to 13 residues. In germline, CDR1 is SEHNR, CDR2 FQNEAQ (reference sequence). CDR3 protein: CASLGGTTYEQYF. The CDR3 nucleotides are TGTGCCAGCCTAGGGGGGACTACCTACGAGCAGTACTTC.

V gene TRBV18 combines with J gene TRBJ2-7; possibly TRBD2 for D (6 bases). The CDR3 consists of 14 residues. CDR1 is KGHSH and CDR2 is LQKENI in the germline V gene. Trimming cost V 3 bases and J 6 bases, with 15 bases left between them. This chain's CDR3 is CASSPERVLGEQYF. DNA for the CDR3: TGTGCCAGCTCACCGGAGCGGGTTTTAGGCGAGCAGTACTTC.

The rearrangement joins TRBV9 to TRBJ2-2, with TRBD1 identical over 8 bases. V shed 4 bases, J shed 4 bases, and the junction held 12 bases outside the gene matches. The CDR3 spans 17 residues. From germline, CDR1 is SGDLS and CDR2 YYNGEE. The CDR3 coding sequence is TGTGCCAGCAGCTTCGACTCAGGGGGCAAGAGCACCGGGGAGCTGTTTTTT. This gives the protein CASSFDSGGKSTGELFF.

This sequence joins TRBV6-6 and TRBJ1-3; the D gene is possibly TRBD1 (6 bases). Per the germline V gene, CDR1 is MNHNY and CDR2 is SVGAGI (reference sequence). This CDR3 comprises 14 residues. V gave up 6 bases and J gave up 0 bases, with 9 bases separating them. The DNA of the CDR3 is TGTGCCAGCAGAGGACAGCGCTCTGGAAACACCATATATTTT. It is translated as CASRGQRSGNTIYF.

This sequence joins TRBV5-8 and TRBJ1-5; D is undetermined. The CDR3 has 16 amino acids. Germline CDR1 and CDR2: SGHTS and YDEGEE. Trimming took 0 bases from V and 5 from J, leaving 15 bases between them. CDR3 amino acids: CASSLGVFGGDQPQHF. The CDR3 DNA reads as TGTGCCAGCAGCTTGGGGGTGTTCGGCGGAGATCAGCCCCAGCATTTT.

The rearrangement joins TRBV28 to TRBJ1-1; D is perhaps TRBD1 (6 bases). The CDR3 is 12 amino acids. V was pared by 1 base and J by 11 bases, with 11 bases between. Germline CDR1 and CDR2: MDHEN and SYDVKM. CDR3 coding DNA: TGTGCCAGCAGTTTATCGGGACAAATGGCTTTCTTT. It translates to CASSLSGQMAFF. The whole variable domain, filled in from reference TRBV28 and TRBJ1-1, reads DVKVTQSSRYLVKRTGEKVFLECVQDMDHENMFWYRQDPGLGLRLIYFSYDVKMKEKGDIPEGYSVSREKKERFSLILESASTNQTSMYLCASSLSGQMAFFGQGTRLTVV.

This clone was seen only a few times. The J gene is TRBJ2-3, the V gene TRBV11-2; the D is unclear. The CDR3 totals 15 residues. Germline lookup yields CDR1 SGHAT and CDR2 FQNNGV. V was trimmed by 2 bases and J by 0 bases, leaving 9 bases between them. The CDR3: CASSLRVVSTDTQYF. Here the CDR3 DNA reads TGTGCCAGCAGCTTAAGGGTAGTCAGCACAGATACGCAGTATTTT.

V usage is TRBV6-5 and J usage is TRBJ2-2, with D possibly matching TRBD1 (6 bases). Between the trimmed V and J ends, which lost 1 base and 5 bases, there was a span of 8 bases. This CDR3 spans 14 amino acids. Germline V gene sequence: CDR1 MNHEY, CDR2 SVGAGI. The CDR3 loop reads CASSYLQGTGELFF. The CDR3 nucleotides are TGTGCCAGCAGTTACTTACAGGGTACCGGGGAGCTGTTTTTT.

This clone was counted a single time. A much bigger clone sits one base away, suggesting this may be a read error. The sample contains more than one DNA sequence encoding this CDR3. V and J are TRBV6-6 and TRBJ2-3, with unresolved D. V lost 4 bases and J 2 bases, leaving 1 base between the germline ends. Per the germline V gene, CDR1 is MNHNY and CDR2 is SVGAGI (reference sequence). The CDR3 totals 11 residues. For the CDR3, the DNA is TGTGCCAGCAGTTCCACAGATACGCAGTATTTT. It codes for CASSSTDTQYF.